The clone carrying this TCR beta chain was seen repeatedly, ten times or more. The germline V gene encodes CDR1 MNHEY and CDR2 SMNVEV (reference sequence). CDR3 length equals 19 residues. The trim removed 4 bases at V and 0 bases at J, leaving 10 bases unmatched. This sample was included in a study of regulatory T cells in long-lasting Graves disease. Study as a whole: The study enrolled newly diagnosed Graves' patients on antithyroid drugs under 3 months.

To make TCR beta libraries, researchers used iRepertoire HTBI primers and Arm-PCR of CDR3 regions. Using its own MiXCR run on the multiplex PCR reads, TCRdb lists one record per CDR3 protein. The sample contains about 620,000 distinct CDR3 sequences, about 16% of which appear only once. Time point given: newly diagnosed GD, antithyroid drugs for less than 3 months. From RNA extracted from PBMCs, the TCR library was made. This sample also belongs to another study, concerning T cells in Graves' hyperthyroidism and ophthalmopathy. As reported in that work: Hyperthyroidism patients were newly diagnosed, had disease duration under 2 months, and were aged 18 to 65 years.

The source was peripheral blood mononuclear cells (PBMCs), collected at new diagnosis, from a patient treated with antithyroid drugs. The V call is TRBV27, the J call TRBJ2-6; 9 nucleotides match TRBD1. This TCR was sampled from a woman between 25 and 40 years old with Graves disease. The CDR3 protein is CASSSDSGTGSSGANVLTF. The CDR3, as DNA: TGTGCCAGCAGTTCTGACTCCGGGACAGGGAGCTCTGGGGCCAACGTCCTGACTTTC.